This record concerns one TCR beta chain sequence. Antigen: not known. This entry comes from a study of OX40 agonist ivuxolimab in advanced cancers. The study, taken as a whole, reports: Mean expanded clone counts were higher in CD8+ than CD4+ T cells.

The table came from immunoSEQ multiplex PCR; TCRdb's copy has only in-frame clones and leaves some out. The sample lists roughly 79,000 clones; around 93% were seen once. This sequence originates from an adult with an advanced solid tumor such as melanoma, head and neck, liver or kidney cancer. The sequencing here drew on CD4+ or CD8+ T cells sorted from blood, taken in a trial of the OX40 agonist ivuxolimab.

The CDR3 here is CASSIDLRTPPEQYF. For the CDR3, the DNA is TGTGCCAGTAGTATAGATCTAAGGACCCCGCCCGAGCAGTACTTC. The genes are TRBV19 and TRBJ2-7, with D unresolved. The CDR3 length is 15 residues. Germline CDR1 reads LNHDA; CDR2 reads SQIVND (reference sequence). V dropped 0 bases and J dropped 6 bases, with 15 bases sitting between them.